The 31 T cell receptor beta chains below all came from one sample that was sequenced in a study of post-analysis software for immune sequencing data (dated by TCRdb to 2014 to 2015). Results the study describes overall, beyond this receptor: Patients showed significantly higher frequencies than controls for several TRBV segments, among them TRBV5-6, TRBV5-1 and TRBV20-1.

Their cognate antigens are unknown. The protocol used for the library was PCR. The instrument was an Illumina HiSeq 2500. To reduce PCR and sequencing biases, unique molecular identifiers were built into the TCR beta cDNA libraries. Through fastp at Q25 and MiXCR, TCRdb rebuilt clones from the public reads, retaining in-frame beta chains. Every entry covers one CDR3 protein and lists the most common genes and DNA from its rows. The sample has about 400,000 distinct CDR3 sequences on record, less than 40% of them singletons. Over 10% of the sample belongs to the ten largest clones. Sample: blood. The receptors derive from a girl aged 10 to 17 with multiple sclerosis.

This clonotype was recorded once. With a much larger clone just one base away, this may be a read error. This sequence joins TRBV5-1 and TRBJ2-5; 9 bases are a match to TRBD1. This CDR3 comprises 15 residues. Germline lookup yields CDR1 SGHRS and CDR2 YFSETQ. The CDR3 sequence: CSSSFPTGGQETQYF. The CDR3 coding sequence is TGCTCCAGCAGCTTCCCGACAGGGGGCCAAGAGACCCAGTACTTC.

A few counts support this clonotype. The rearrangement joins TRBV12-3 or TRBV12-4 to TRBJ2-1; D may be TRBD2 (6 bases). Trimming stripped 3 bases from V and 8 bases from J, with 17 bases between. The CDR3 runs 15 residues. The CDR3 sequence is CASSFYDPGGDEQFF. CDR3 nucleotides: TGTGCCAGCAGTTTCTATGATCCCGGCGGGGATGAGCAGTTCTTC.

J is TRBJ1-2 and V is TRBV18; 9 nucleotides match TRBD1. The germline V gene encodes CDR1 KGHSH and CDR2 LQKENI. V was pared by 3 bases and J by 2 bases, with 7 bases of the junction left unmatched. This CDR3 contains 16 residues. CDR3 amino acids: CASSPRTGAENYGYTF. The CDR3 nucleotides read TGTGCCAGCTCACCGCGGACAGGGGCCGAGAACTATGGCTACACCTTC. Drawing the rest from reference TRBV18 and TRBJ1-2, the complete variable domain is NAGVMQNPRHLVRRRGQEARLRCSPMKGHSHVYWYRQLPEEGLKFMVYLQKENIIDESGMPKERFSAEFPKEGPSILRIQQVVRGDSAAYFCASSPRTGAENYGYTFGSGTRLTVV.

This clonotype was detected ten times or more. The chain combines TRBV18 with TRBJ2-7; D is undetermined. V gave up 2 bases and J gave up 0 bases, with 8 bases separating them. Germline V lookup: CDR1 KGHSH, CDR2 LQKENI. The CDR3 consists of 14 residues. Written as DNA, the CDR3 is TGTGCCAGCTCACCAGGGCAGGACTCCTACGAGCAGTACTTC. Amino acid sequence: CASSPGQDSYEQYF.

The rearrangement joins TRBV6-5 to TRBJ1-1; the match to TRBD1 covers 10 bases. With 5 bases clipped from V and 6 bases from J, the junction kept 6 bases outside the gene matches. CDR1 and CDR2 from the germline V gene are MNHEY and SVGAGI. This CDR3 spans 14 amino acids. The CDR3 here is CASSRQGADPEAFF. Written as DNA, the CDR3 is TGTGCCAGCAGTCGACAGGGGGCTGATCCTGAAGCTTTCTTT.

This clonotype turned up a few times. This sequence joins TRBV5-1 and TRBJ2-3; D not certain. The CDR3 spans 13 residues. The V and J ends lost 7 bases and 2 bases respectively, with 11 bases between them. CDR1 is SGHRS, CDR2 YFSETQ, per germline. CDR3 coding DNA: TGCGCCAGCGTAGGGCCCTCCACAGATACGCAGTATTTT. Encoded protein: CASVGPSTDTQYF.

This clonotype has just a few counts. The V and J genes are TRBV20-1 and TRBJ2-7; TRBD2 matches at 7 bases. V was clipped by 5 bases and J by 2 bases; unmatched bases: 9. CDR3 length: 14 amino acids. Germline values: CDR1 DFQATT, CDR2 SNEGSKA (reference sequence). The CDR3 spells CSAPGASGAYEQYF. The CDR3 region has the DNA TGCAGTGCTCCTGGGGCTAGCGGTGCCTACGAGCAGTACTTC.

This clonotype showed up just a few times. The chain employs TRBV9 and TRBJ2-1, with D maybe TRBD1 (5 bases). The closer fit of TRBJ2-7 to the DNA end suggests the J call may be wrong. The germline gives CDR1 SGDLS, CDR2 YYNGEE. The CDR3 is made up of 14 amino acids. The CDR3 region is CASSQGPSYNEQYF. The CDR3 bases are TGTGCCAGCAGCCAGGGTCCCTCCTACAATGAGCAGTACTTC.

The chain uses TRBV6-5 and TRBJ2-5, with D uncertain. The V gene lost 6 bases and the J gene lost 5 bases, with 13 bases spanning the gap. This CDR3 is 13 amino acids long. In germline, CDR1 is MNHEY, CDR2 SVGAGI. CDR3 in amino acids: CASSDPILETQYF. In nucleotides, the CDR3 is TGTGCCAGCAGCGACCCCATTCTGGAGACCCAGTACTTC.

This chain joins TRBV12-3 or TRBV12-4 and TRBJ1-5, with D maybe TRBD1 (5 bases). Trimming left V 0 bases short and J 7 bases short, with 19 bases between. CDR3 length: 17 amino acids. The CDR3 spells CASSLAWWGREGQPQHF. The CDR3 DNA sequence: TGTGCCAGCAGTTTAGCTTGGTGGGGCAGGGAGGGACAGCCCCAGCATTTT.

The rearrangement links TRBV7-8 to TRBJ2-7; unclear D gene. V was pared by 11 bases and J by 0 bases, with 14 bases between. Germline lookup yields CDR1 SGHVS and CDR2 FQNEAQ. The CDR3 is made up of 13 amino acids. In DNA form, the CDR3 reads TGTGCCTCGGAGAAACTGAGCTCCTACGAGCAGTACTTC. As protein: CASEKLSSYEQYF. Using reference TRBV7-8 and TRBJ2-7 for the parts outside the CDR3, the full variable domain is GAGVSQSPRYKVAKRGQDVALRCDPISGHVSLFWYQQALGQGPEFLTYFQNEAQLDKSGLPSDRFFAERPEGSVSTLKIQRTQQEDSAVYLCASEKLSSYEQYFGPGTRLTVT.

The chain is built from TRBV6-6 and TRBJ1-2; D is perhaps TRBD1 (6 bases). There are 16 residues in the CDR3. V dropped 0 bases and J dropped 4 bases, with 15 bases sitting between them. Germline CDR1 and CDR2: MNHNY and SVGAGI (reference sequence). The CDR3 region has the DNA TGTGCCAGCAGTTACTCCCTACAGGGTGCTGGCTATGGCTACACCTTC. This translates into CASSYSLQGAGYGYTF.

The CDR3 DNA is TGTGCCAGCAGCTCAAAGGGACTAGCGAGCGAGCAGTACTTC. Translating it yields CASSSKGLASEQYF. This rearrangement joins TRBV7-2 to TRBJ2-7, with 10 bases that match TRBD2. The CDR3 runs to 14 residues. Trimming at V came to 4 bases and at J to 6 bases, leaving 6 bases not matched to a gene. Germline CDR1 SGHTA, CDR2 FQGNSA.

This clonotype turned up a few times. The V and J genes are TRBV4-1 and TRBJ2-5; D perhaps matches TRBD1 (6 bases). The germline V gene has CDR1 MGHRA and CDR2 YSYEKL. The V and J ends lost 3 bases and 4 bases respectively, with 15 bases between them. This CDR3 is 15 amino acids long. CDR3 loop: CASSQTGVIGETQYF. The CDR3 nucleotides are TGCGCCAGCAGCCAGACAGGTGTTATTGGAGAGACCCAGTACTTC.

The chain couples TRBV10-3 to TRBJ2-3; the match to TRBD1 covers 8 bases. Germline assignment: CDR1 ENHRY and CDR2 SYGVKD. CDR3 length: 14 amino acids. V lost 3 bases and J lost 7; bases outside the gene matches: 6. The CDR3 nucleotides read TGTGCCATCAGTGACCTCGACAGGGGAAATACGCAGTATTTT. It translates to CAISDLDRGNTQYF.

This clonotype was counted at least ten times. The chain uses TRBV5-1 and TRBJ2-3; D unclear. The CDR3 has 11 residues. V was cut by 4 bases and J by 6 bases, with 6 bases left in between. Germline assignment: CDR1 SGHRS and CDR2 YFSETQ. The CDR3 sequence: CASSVGDTQYF. CDR3 bases: TGCGCCAGCAGCGTGGGGGATACGCAGTATTTT.

V gene TRBV28 combines with J gene TRBJ2-1; 8 nucleotides line up with TRBD1. Germline loops: CDR1 MDHEN, CDR2 SYDVKM. Trimming cost V 5 bases and J 0 bases; bases outside gene matches: 3. The CDR3 runs to 15 residues. This CDR3 reads CASSPGGPSYNEQFF. CDR3 in DNA: TGTGCCAGCAGTCCAGGGGGCCCCTCCTACAATGAGCAGTTCTTC.

The V and J genes are TRBV7-9 and TRBJ2-7; D possibly corresponds to TRBD1 (5 bases). This CDR3 is 16 amino acids long. Germline CDR1 SEHNR, CDR2 FQNEAQ (reference sequence). Trimming stripped 2 bases from V and 1 base from J, with 15 bases between. The CDR3 DNA is TGTGCCAGCAGCTTAATCCAGGGCCCGACTTCCTACGAGCAGTACTTC. It yields the protein CASSLIQGPTSYEQYF.

This chain connects TRBV20-1 to TRBJ1-5; TRBD1 matches at 7 bases. Germline lookup yields CDR1 DFQATT and CDR2 SNEGSKA (reference sequence). V shed 0 bases, J shed 7 bases, and the junction held 12 bases outside the gene matches. This CDR3 spans 16 amino acids. The CDR3 reads CSAREPSGAQGQPQHF. The CDR3 DNA reads as TGCAGTGCTAGAGAGCCCTCAGGGGCACAGGGGCAGCCCCAGCATTTT.

The chain combines TRBV12-3 or TRBV12-4 with TRBJ2-2; perhaps TRBD2 as D (6 bases). V was cut by 2 bases and J by 3 bases, with 16 bases left in between. The CDR3 runs 17 residues. The CDR3: CASSLWGETLDTGELFF. CDR3 nucleotide sequence: TGTGCCAGCAGTTTATGGGGGGAGACCCTGGACACCGGGGAGCTGTTTTTT.

V gene TRBV7-9 combines with J gene TRBJ2-5; possibly TRBD1 for D (5 bases). The last part of the DNA fits TRBJ2-7 better; the J call may be wrong. CDR1 is SEHNR, CDR2 FQNEAQ, per germline (reference sequence). CDR3 length: 16 amino acids. The CDR3 coding sequence is TGTGCCAGCAGCTCGTTAGACAGCCAGGCAAGGTACGAGCAGTACTTC. Encoded protein: CASSSLDSQARYEQYF.

The rearrangement uses TRBV6-2 or TRBV6-3 and TRBJ2-3, with D perhaps matching TRBD1 (6 bases). The germline V gene has CDR1 MNHEY and CDR2 SVGEGT. Trimming removed 6 bases at V and 8 bases at J, with 12 bases between. The CDR3 has 12 amino acids. CDR3 DNA: TGTGCCAGCAGCCCATGGGGGCGTACGCAGTATTTT. Translating gives CASSPWGRTQYF.

The chain couples TRBV29-1 to TRBJ2-3; D may be TRBD2 (6 bases). Between the trimmed V and J ends, which lost 1 base and 2 bases, there was a span of 10 bases. CDR1 SQVTM and CDR2 ANQGSEA come from the germline V gene. CDR3 length equals 14 residues. CDR3 region: CSVEGGLTTDTQYF. The CDR3 DNA reads as TGCAGCGTTGAAGGGGGACTCACCACAGATACGCAGTATTTT.

The chain is built from TRBV3-1 and TRBJ2-2; D not certain. Trimming took off 1 base at V and 1 base at J, with 4 bases between the two ends. This CDR3 is built from 14 residues. Germline V lookup: CDR1 LGHDT, CDR2 YNNKEL (reference sequence). Here the CDR3 reads CASSQGRNTGELFF. In nucleotides, the CDR3 is TGTGCCAGCAGCCAAGGACGGAACACCGGGGAGCTGTTTTTT.

This clonotype was picked up a small number of times. The chain employs TRBV25-1 and TRBJ2-7, with D maybe TRBD2 (6 bases). CDR3 length: 13 amino acids. V shed 4 bases and J shed 6 bases, with 13 bases lying between them. From germline, CDR1 is MGHDK and CDR2 SYGVNS. The CDR3 reads CASSVPQGGEQYF. CDR3 coding DNA: TGTGCCAGCAGTGTTCCGCAGGGAGGCGAGCAGTACTTC.

The V gene is TRBV20-1, the J gene TRBJ2-7, with D perhaps TRBD1 (6 bases). Germline CDR1 is DFQATT and CDR2 is SNEGSKA (reference sequence). The CDR3 length is 14 residues. V was trimmed by 2 bases and J by 1 base, leaving 12 bases between them. The DNA of the CDR3 is TGCAGTGCTAGACGTTGGACAGAGTCCTACGAGCAGTACTTC. Its protein product is CSARRWTESYEQYF.

This clonotype was seen once. A much larger clone lies a single base off, so this may be a read error. This rearrangement joins TRBV27 to TRBJ1-4, with TRBD1 matching 7 bases. The ends lost 4 bases at V and 7 bases at J; junction bases unmatched: 6. The germline V gene has CDR1 MNHEY and CDR2 SMNVEV (reference sequence). This CDR3 is built from 14 residues. The CDR3 region is CASSSRQGGEKLFF. As DNA, the CDR3 is TGTGCCAGCAGTTCCCGACAGGGAGGTGAAAAACTGTTTTTT.

As regards this clonotype: A read error may explain this, as a much larger clone is one base away. This sequence joins TRBV6-5 and TRBJ2-5; possibly TRBD1 for D (6 bases). Germline-derived CDR1 and CDR2 are MNHEY and SVGAGI. The CDR3 sequence is 15 residues long. Trimming cost V 6 bases and J 13 bases, with 27 bases left between them. The CDR3 loop reads CASRRAQDRDYERYF. In DNA, the CDR3 is TGTGCCAGCAGACGCGCCCAGGACAGAGACTACGAGCGGTACTTC.

The table lists this clonotype with a few counts. V usage is TRBV7-6 and J usage is TRBJ2-7; D possibly matches TRBD1 or TRBD2 (6 bases each). V lost 1 base to trimming and J lost 3 bases, with 16 bases between them. Per the germline V gene, CDR1 is SGHVS and CDR2 is FNYEAQ. The CDR3 length is 16 residues. This CDR3 is CASSLGGGTLNYEQYF. DNA of the CDR3: TGTGCCAGCAGCTTAGGTGGCGGGACACTAAACTACGAGCAGTACTTC.

The V gene is TRBV5-1, the J gene TRBJ2-1; D might be TRBD2 (6 bases). CDR3 length: 15 residues. Germline V gene sequence: CDR1 SGHRS, CDR2 YFSETQ. Trimming shortened V by 1 base and J by 7 bases, and 15 bases separated the two germline ends. Here the CDR3 DNA reads TGCGCCAGCAGCTTGAGCAGCGGGTATACGAATGAGCAGTTCTTC. It yields the protein CASSLSSGYTNEQFF.

The CDR3 loop is CASSLGASYSNQPQHF. The CDR3 coding sequence is TGTGCCAGCAGCTTAGGGGCCTCTTATAGCAATCAGCCCCAGCATTTT. The V and J genes are TRBV7-2 and TRBJ1-5, with D unclear. V was cut by 1 base and J by 0 bases, with 10 bases left in between. CDR1 is SGHTA, CDR2 FQGNSA, per germline. The length of the CDR3 is 16 residues.